This TCR beta chain emerged from a study of blood T cells in healthy people across ages. The authors ran a second PCR of about 7 to 12 cycles using a sample-barcoded 5' primer and a J-beta primer mix. A single record per CDR3 protein comes from TCRdb applying MiXCR to the 5' RACE reads. The sample contains roughly 1.9 million distinct CDR3 sequences, about two fifths of which appear only once. V shed 7 bases, J shed 1 base, and the junction held 10 bases outside the gene matches. This CDR3 is 15 amino acids long. The germline V gene has CDR1 SQVTM and CDR2 ANQGSEA. The sample was blood. The sequence was obtained from a human donor in good health. The V call is TRBV29-1, the J call TRBJ1-5; 7 bases match TRBD1. The CDR3 reads CSAQVGGGSNQPQHF. DNA for the CDR3: TGCAGCGCACAAGTAGGGGGCGGAAGCAATCAGCCCCAGCATTTT.